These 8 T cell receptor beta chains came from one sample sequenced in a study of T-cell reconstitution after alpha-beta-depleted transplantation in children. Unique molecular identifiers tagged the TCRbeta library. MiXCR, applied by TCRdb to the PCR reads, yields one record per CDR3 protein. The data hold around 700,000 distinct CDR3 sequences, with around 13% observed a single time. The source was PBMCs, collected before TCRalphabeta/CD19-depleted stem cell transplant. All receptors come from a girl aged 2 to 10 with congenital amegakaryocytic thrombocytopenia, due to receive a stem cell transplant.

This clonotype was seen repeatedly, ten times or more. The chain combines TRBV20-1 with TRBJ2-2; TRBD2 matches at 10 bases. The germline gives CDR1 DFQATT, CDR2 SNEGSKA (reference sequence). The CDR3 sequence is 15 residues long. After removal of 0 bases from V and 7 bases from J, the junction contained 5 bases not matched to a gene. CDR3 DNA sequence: TGCAGTGCTAGAGATCCACTAGCGGGGCACGGGGAGCTGTTTTTT. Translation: CSARDPLAGHGELFF.

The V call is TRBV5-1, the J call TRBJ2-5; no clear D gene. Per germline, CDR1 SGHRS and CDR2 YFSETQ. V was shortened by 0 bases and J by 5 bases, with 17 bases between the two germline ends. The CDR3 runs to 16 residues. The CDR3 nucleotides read TGCGCCAGCAGCTTGGGGCTAGGGCTCATCTCGGAGACCCAGTACTTC. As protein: CASSLGLGLISETQYF.

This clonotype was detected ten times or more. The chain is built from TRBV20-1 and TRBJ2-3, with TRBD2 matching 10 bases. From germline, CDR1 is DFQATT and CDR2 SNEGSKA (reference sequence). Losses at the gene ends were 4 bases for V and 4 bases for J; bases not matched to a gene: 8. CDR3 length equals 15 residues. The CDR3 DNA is TGCAGTGCTAAGGGACTAGCGAGAATCGCAGATACGCAGTATTTT. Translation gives CSAKGLARIADTQYF.

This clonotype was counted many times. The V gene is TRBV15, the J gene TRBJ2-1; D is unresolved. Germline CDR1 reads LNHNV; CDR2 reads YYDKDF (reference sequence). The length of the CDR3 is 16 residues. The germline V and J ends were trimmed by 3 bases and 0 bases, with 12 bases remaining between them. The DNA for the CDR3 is TGTGCCACCAGCAGGGAAAGACACAACTCCTACAATGAGCAGTTCTTC. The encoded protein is CATSRERHNSYNEQFF.

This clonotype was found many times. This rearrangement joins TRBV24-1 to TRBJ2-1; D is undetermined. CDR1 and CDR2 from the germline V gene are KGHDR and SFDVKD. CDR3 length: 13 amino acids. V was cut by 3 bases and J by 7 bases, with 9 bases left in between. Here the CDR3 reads CATSDGDQNEQFF. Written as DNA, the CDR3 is TGTGCCACCAGTGATGGTGATCAAAATGAGCAGTTCTTC.

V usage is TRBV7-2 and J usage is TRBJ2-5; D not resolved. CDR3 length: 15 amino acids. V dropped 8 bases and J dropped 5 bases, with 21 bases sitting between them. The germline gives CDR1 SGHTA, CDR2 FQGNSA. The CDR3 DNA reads TGTGCCAGCGCCCCTTGGGGTCTCCACGTGGAGACCCAGTACTTC. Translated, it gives CASAPWGLHVETQYF.

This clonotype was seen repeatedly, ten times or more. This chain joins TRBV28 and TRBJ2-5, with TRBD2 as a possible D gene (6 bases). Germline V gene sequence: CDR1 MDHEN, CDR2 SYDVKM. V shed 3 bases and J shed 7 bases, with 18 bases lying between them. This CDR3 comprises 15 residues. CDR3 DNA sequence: TGTGCCAGCAGTTTTGACTGGGAGTTGGGGGGGACCCAGTACTTC. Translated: CASSFDWELGGTQYF. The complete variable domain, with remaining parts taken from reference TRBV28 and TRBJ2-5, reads DVKVTQSSRYLVKRTGEKVFLECVQDMDHENMFWYRQDPGLGLRLIYFSYDVKMKEKGDIPEGYSVSREKKERFSLILESASTNQTSMYLCASSFDWELGGTQYFGPGTRLLVL.

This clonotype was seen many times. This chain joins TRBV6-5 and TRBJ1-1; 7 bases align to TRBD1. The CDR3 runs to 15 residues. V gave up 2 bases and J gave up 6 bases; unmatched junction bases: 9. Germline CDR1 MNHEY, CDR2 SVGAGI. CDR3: CASSYDTQGRAEAFF. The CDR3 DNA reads TGTGCCAGCAGTTACGATACACAGGGGAGAGCTGAAGCTTTCTTT.